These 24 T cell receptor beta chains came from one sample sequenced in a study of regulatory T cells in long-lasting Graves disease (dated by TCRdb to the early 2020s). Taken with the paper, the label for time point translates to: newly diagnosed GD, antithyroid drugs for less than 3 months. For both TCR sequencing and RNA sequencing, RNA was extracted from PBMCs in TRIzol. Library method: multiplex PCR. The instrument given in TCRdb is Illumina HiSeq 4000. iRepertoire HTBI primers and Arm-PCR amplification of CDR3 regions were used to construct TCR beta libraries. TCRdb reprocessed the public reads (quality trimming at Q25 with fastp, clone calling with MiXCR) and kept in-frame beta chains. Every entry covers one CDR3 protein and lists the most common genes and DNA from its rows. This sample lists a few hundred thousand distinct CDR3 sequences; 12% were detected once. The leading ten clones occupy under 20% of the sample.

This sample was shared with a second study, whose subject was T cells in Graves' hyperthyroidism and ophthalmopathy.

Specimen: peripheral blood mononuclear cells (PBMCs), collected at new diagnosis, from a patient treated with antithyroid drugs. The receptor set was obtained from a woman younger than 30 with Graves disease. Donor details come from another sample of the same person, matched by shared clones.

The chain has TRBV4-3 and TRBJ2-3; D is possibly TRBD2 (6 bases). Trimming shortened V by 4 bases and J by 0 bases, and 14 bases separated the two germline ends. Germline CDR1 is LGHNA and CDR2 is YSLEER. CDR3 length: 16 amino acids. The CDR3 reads CASSLLSGTSTDTQYF. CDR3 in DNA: TGCGCCAGCAGCCTGTTGTCGGGGACTAGCACAGATACGCAGTATTTT.

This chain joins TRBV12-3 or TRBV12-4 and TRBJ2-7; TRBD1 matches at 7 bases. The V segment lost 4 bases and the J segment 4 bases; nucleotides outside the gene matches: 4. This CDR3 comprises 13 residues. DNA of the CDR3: TGTGCCAGCAGTTCCGGGACAGTTTACGAGCAGTACGTC. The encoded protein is CASSSGTVYEQYV.

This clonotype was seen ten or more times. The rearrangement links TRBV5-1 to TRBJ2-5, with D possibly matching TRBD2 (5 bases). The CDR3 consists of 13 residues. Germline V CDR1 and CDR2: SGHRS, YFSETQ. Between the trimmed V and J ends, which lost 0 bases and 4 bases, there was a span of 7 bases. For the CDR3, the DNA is TGCGCCAGCAGCTTGGCCGCGGGAGAGACCCAGTACTTC. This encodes CASSLAAGETQYF.

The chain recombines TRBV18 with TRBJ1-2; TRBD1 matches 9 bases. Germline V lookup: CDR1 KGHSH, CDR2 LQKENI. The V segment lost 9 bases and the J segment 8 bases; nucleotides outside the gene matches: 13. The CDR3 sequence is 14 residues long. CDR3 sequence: CASRTGGAPGGYTF. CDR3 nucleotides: TGTGCCAGTCGCACAGGGGGCGCCCCAGGGGGCTACACCTTC.

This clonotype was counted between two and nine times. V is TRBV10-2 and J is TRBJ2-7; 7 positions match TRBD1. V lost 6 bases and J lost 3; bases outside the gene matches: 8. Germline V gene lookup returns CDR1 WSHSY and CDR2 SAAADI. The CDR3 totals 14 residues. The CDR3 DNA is TGCGCCAGCAGCAGGACAGGACCCAACTACGAGCAGTACGTC. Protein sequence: CASSRTGPNYEQYV.

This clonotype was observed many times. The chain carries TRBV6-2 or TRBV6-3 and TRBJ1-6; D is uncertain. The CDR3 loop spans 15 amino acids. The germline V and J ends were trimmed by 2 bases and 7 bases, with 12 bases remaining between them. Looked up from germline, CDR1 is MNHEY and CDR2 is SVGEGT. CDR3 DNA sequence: TGTGCCAGCAGTTACAGGCGGCTGGGGAATTCACCCCTCCACTTT. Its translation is CASSYRRLGNSPLHF.

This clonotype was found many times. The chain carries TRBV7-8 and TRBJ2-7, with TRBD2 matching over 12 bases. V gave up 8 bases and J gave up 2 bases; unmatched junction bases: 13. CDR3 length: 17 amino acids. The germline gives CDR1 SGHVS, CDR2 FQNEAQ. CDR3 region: CASSVTSGSLQPYEQYF. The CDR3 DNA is TGTGCCAGCTCCGTGACTAGCGGGAGTTTGCAACCCTACGAGCAGTACTTC.

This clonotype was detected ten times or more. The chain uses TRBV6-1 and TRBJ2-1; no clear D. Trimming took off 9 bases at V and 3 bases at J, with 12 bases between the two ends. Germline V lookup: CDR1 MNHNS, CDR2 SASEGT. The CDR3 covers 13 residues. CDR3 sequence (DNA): TGTGCCAGGTGGGCGGTAAGCTACAATGAGCAGTTCTTC. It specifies CARWAVSYNEQFF.

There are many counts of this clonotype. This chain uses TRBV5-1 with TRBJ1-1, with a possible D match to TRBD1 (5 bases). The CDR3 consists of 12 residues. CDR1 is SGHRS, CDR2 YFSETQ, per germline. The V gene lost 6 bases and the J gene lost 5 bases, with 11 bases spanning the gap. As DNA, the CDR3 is TGCGCCAGCATCTCTGGGGGGACTGAAGCTTTCTTT. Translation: CASISGGTEAFF.

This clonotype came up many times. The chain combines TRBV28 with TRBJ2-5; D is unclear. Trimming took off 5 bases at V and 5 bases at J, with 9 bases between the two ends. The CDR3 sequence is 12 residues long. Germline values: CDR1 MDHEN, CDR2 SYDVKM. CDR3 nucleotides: TGTGCCAGCAGTGAGAGTCGGGAGACCCAGTACTTC. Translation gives CASSESRETQYF.

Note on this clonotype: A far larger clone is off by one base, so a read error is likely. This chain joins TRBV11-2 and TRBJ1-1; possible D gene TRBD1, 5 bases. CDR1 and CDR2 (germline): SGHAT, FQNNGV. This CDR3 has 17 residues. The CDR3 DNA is TGTGCCAGCACCCGTCGGGTGGGGACCACTCGCGGCACTGGAGCTTTCTTT. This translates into CASTRRVGTTRGTGAFF.

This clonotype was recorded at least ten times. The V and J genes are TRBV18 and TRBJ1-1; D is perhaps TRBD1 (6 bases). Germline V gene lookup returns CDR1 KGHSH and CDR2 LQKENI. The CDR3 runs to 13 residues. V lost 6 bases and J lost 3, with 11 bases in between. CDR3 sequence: CASSADRYTEAFF. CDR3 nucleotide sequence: TGTGCCAGCTCGGCCGACAGGTACACTGAAGCTTTCTTT.

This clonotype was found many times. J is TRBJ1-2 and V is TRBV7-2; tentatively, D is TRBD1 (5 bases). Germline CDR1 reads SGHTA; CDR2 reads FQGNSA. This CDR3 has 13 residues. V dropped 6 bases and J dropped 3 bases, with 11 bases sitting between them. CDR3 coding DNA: TGTGCCAGCAGGCCGGACACGTACTATGGCTACACCTTC. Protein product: CASRPDTYYGYTF.

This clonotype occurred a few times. The CDR3 loop is CASSQEEGSAKNIQYF. DNA of the CDR3: TGTGCCAGCAGCCAAGAAGAGGGCTCTGCCAAAAACATTCAGTACTTC. V gene TRBV14 combines with J gene TRBJ2-4, with a tentative D call TRBD2 (5 bases). The CDR3 loop spans 16 amino acids. The germline gives CDR1 SGHDN, CDR2 FVKESK. The V end was cut by 0 bases, the J end by 1 base, with 10 bases between.

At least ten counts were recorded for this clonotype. CDR3 amino acids: CASSPQPTGARETQYF. As DNA, the CDR3 is TGTGCCAGCTCACCCCAACCGACAGGGGCGAGGGAGACCCAGTACTTC. The V gene is TRBV18, the J gene TRBJ2-5, with TRBD1 identical over 8 bases. The V and J ends lost 3 bases and 5 bases, in that order; junction bases with no gene match: 11. This CDR3 region has 16 residues. Per the germline V gene, CDR1 is KGHSH and CDR2 is LQKENI.

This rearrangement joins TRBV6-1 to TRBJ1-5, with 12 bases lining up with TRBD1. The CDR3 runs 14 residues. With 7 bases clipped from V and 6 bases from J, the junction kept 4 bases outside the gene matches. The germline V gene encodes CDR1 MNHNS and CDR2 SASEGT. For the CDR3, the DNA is TGTGCCAGCAAGGGGACAGGGGGCATTCAGCCCCAGCATTTT. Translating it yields CASKGTGGIQPQHF.

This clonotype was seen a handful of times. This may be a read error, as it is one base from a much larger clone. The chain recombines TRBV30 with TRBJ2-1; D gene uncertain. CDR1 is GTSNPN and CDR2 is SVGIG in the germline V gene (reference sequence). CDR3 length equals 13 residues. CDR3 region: CAWSISSYTEQFF. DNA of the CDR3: TGTGCCTGGAGTATTAGCTCCTACACTGAGCAGTTCTTC. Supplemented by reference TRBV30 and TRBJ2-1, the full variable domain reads SQTIHQWPATLVQPVGSPLSLECTVEGTSNPNLYWYRQAAGRGLQLLFYSVGIGQISSEVPQNLSASRPQDRQFILSSKKLLLSDSGFYLCAWSISSYTEQFFGPGTRLTVL.

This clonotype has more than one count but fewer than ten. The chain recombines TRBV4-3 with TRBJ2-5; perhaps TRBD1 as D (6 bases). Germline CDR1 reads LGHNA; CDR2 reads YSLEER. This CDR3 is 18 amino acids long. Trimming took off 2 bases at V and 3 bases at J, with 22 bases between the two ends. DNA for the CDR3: TGCGCCAGCAGCCAAACCTTACAGGGTTTAGGCCCCGAAGAGACCCAGTACTTC. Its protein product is CASSQTLQGLGPEETQYF.

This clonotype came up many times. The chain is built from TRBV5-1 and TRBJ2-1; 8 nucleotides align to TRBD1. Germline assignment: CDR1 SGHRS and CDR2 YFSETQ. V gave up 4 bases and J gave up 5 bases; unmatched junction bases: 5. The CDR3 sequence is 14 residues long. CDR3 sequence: CASSIGQGHNEQFF. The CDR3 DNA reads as TGCGCCAGCAGCATCGGACAGGGCCACAATGAGCAGTTCTTC. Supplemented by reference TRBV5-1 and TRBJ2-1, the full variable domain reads KAGVTQTPRYLIKTRGQQVTLSCSPISGHRSVSWYQQTPGQGLQFLFEYFSETQRNKGNFPGRFSGRQFSNSRSEMNVSTLELGDSALYLCASSIGQGHNEQFFGPGTRLTVL.

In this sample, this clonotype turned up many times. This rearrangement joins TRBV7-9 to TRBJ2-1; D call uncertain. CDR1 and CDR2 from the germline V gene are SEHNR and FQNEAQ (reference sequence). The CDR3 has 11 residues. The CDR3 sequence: CGTSPSVEQFF. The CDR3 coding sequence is TGTGGCACCAGCCCCAGCGTCGAGCAGTTCTTC.

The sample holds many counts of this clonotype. DNA of the CDR3: TGTGCCAGCAGCTGGACAGGGGGAGCAAATGAGCAGTACTTC. It codes for CASSWTGGANEQYF. V and J are TRBV7-3 and TRBJ2-7, with 10 bases that match TRBD1. The CDR3 has 14 residues. The ends lost 4 bases at V and 7 bases at J; junction bases unmatched: 7. Germline values: CDR1 SGHTA, CDR2 FQGTGA.

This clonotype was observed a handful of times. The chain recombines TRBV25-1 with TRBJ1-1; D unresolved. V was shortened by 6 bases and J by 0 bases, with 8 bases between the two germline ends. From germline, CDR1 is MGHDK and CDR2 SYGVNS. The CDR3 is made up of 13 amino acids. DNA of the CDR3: TGTGCCAGCAGATCCAGTCTGAACACTGAAGCTTTCTTT. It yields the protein CASRSSLNTEAFF.

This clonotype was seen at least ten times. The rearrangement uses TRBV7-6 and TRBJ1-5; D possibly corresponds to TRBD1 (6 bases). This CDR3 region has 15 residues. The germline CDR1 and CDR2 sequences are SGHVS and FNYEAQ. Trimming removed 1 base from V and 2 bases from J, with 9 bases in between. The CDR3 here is CASSLGGAGNQPQHF. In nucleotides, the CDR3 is TGTGCCAGCAGCTTAGGGGGGGCAGGCAATCAGCCCCAGCATTTT.

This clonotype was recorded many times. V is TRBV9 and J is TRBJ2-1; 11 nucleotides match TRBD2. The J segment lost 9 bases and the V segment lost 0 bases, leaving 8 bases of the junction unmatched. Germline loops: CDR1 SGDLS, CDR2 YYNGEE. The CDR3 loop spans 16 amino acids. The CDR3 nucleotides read TGTGCCAGCAGCGTAGAGACTAGCGGGAAGGTCGCTGAGCAGTTCTTC. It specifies CASSVETSGKVAEQFF.